This T cell receptor (beta chain) comes out of a study of shared clonotypes between healthy human individuals (dated by TCRdb to the early 2020s). Turning to the overall study: A few men and two women, aged 18 to 49 years, made up the cohort. For each donor, CD4 naive and CD4 memory were each run on three plates, CD8 naive on two plates, and CD8 memory on one plate. The study deeply sequenced blood TCR repertoires of about 5 healthy adults to estimate repertoire size and the extent of clonotype sharing between individuals. Libraries were prepared and TCR repertoires were sequenced by different laboratories using diverse techniques, in order to increase sequencing depth and limit assay-specific biases. Leukapheresis yielded between about 0.9 and 9.5 billion PBMCs per donor.

Using the deep immunoSEQ assay, TCR CDR3 regions were amplified from genomic DNA by multiplex PCR. Extracted genomic DNA from each cell subset was spread evenly across all wells of several immunoSEQ 96-well plates, with each plate serving as a replicate. For sorted subsets, roughly 200 ng of genomic DNA, equivalent to 25,000 to 35,000 T cell genomes, went into each replicate PCR. Purified libraries were measured with a Qubit 3.0 fluorometer, size-checked on a Bioanalyzer 2100, and measured again with the KAPA Library Quantification kit. Each immunoSEQ 96-well plate was sequenced on its own single-read 150-cycle Illumina NextSeq 550 flow cell. Processing in the source paper ran as follows. The immunoSEQ output contained only junctional sequences without quality scores, so filtering could not match that applied to full-length reads. Sequences were annotated with PyIR, a Python wrapper for IgBLAST v1.9, using IMGT germline references to assign V/J genes and CDR3. Any read was removed if the V/J assignment was weak (E-value above 1e-6), the CDR3 was missing, or the read contained stop codons, out-of-frame junctions, or ambiguous translated residues. V3J clonotypes were defined as sequences sharing an identical inferred V gene, J gene, and CDR3 amino acid sequence. Percentage overlap between repertoires was calculated by dividing the number of shared unique clonotypes by the size of the smaller repertoire. Richness of each repertoire was evaluated using RTK rarefaction, the Chao1 estimator, and Recon v2.1 estimates of unobserved clonotypes. OLGA was used to compute generation probabilities for all TCRbeta clonotypes that the gDNA method yielded from a few donors. In its TCRdb copy, this immuneACCESS table keeps in-frame sequences only and misses some clones. Where compared with another copy, unresolved V genes explain less than half of these, and the others have no known cause. V and J calls plus clone size are reproduced from that table; the DNA served to infer D and trimming. Present in this sample are 2,500,000 or so clones, roughly nine tenths of which were seen just once. Around 0.14% of the sample rests with the top ten.

CDR1 and CDR2 (MNHNY, SVGAGI) derive from the germline V gene (reference sequence). The CDR3 measures 16 amino acids from cysteine to phenylalanine. Only CDR3 DNA remains: 48 bases, in frame from the first base. A distance of 9 bases separates the germline ends of V and J, which lose 0 bases and 0 bases respectively. As for this clone: The clone's antigen remains unknown. No much larger clone exists at a distance of one base, and base qualities are not known.

Overall study results and their limits: Because the study included a small number of donors, the genetic and exposure-history diversity represented was limited. Even with the large sequencing depth, rarefaction of the sorted-subset datasets indicated that sequencing was incomplete. Compared with non-shared clonotypes, the clonotypes found in all four sorted-subset donors had higher generation probabilities. Pairwise subsampling indicated that sequencing depth was expected to affect the degree of clonotype sharing among donors. Estimated clonotype richness was generally larger for naive than for memory subsets. Across four donors, approximately 4.9% of naive CD4, roughly 3.3% of naive CD8, 2.3% of memory CD4, and approximately 0.4% of memory CD8 clonotypes were shared. Only blood was sampled, and tissue TCR repertoires likely differ from those in blood.

Donors were healthy HIV-negative adults with no recently reported acute infections or vaccinations. Only Caucasian adults living in Nashville, Tennessee, USA were represented among the donors. CD4+ T cells were enriched by magnetic negative selection; naive cells were then positively selected on CD45RA, and the negative fraction formed the memory subset. After blood collection by leukapheresis, PBMCs were isolated using Ficoll-Histopaque density gradient centrifugation and then cryopreserved in the vapor phase of liquid nitrogen. Analytical flow cytometry was used to check the purity and quantity of every magnetically sorted T cell population. Each sorted fraction had its genomic DNA isolated and then quantified by UV absorbance on a Nanodrop 2000c.

The sample taken for sequencing was naive CD4+ T cells sorted from blood. In light of the paper, this sample's cell subset or site label describes: CD45RA+ positively selected. This TCR was sampled from a man younger than 35 in good health. The chain links TRBV6-6 with TRBJ1-3, with the D gene too uncertain to name. The CDR3 region reads CASSYSRAPSGNTIYF. The DNA reads as follows: TGTGCCAGCAGTTACTCGAGGGCCCCCTCTGGAAACACCATATATTTT.